This T cell receptor beta chain was captured by sequencing in a study of cytomegalovirus exposure and HLA in healthy donors. The study, taken as a whole, reports: Later analysis showed most CMV-associated TCR beta chains appearing HLA-restricted. A later analysis reported that several of the most significant clusters appeared to be linked to common viral pathogens, among them Epstein-Barr virus.

As for this clone: The antigen is not known.

V was shortened by 3 bases and J by 3 bases, with 2 bases between the two germline ends. Per germline, CDR1 MNHEY and CDR2 SMNVEV (reference sequence). CDR3 length: 11 residues. The PCR ran on 60 Vbeta and 13 Jbeta primers. Repertoires were generated with immunoSEQ multiplex PCR, while TCRdb's copy carries only in-frame clones and drops some. The sample lists about 89,000 clones, around 9.6% occurring once. The source is a man aged 45-65 years in good health and CMV-seropositive. Source material: PBMCs. V usage is TRBV27 and J usage is TRBJ2-5; D remains unclear. In nucleotides, the CDR3 is TGTGCCAGCAGTTTTAAAGAGACCCAGTACTTC. Its protein product is CASSFKETQYF.